These T cell receptor beta chains were read from a single sample in a study of a mutant IDH1 vaccine in newly diagnosed glioma. Antigen specificity for these receptors is unknown. The repertoire was sequenced with immunoSEQ multiplex PCR; TCRdb's copy has only in-frame clones and lacks some. The sample includes some 48,000 clones, 60% to 85% of them seen just once. Sample: PBMCs, taken from a glioma patient whose treatment included an IDH1 peptide vaccine. All receptors derive from a man aged 40-50 years with glioma. Both conserved end residues are part of each CDR3. The order of the fields is V gene, J gene, D gene, clone size, CDR3 protein, CDR3 DNA. D genes are given only for firm matches. Only part of the rows carry a size: once, few, many, or a class if the clone is expanded.

TRBV25-1	TRBJ2-1	TRBD2	-	CASSESEAGGEEQFF	TGTGCCAGCAGTGAATCCGAAGCGGGAGGTGAGGAGCAGTTCTTC
TRBV10-3	TRBJ2-1	-	-	CAIRSGTDYNEQFF	TGTGCCATCAGATCCGGGACGGACTACAATGAGCAGTTCTTC
TRBV12-5	TRBJ1-3	-	-	CASGLVIGDPLLPLSGNTIYF	TGTGCTAGTGGTTTGGTCATTGGGGACCCTCTGCTTCCCCTCTCTGGAAACACCATATATTTT
TRBV11-2	TRBJ1-1	-	-	CASSLLNQMNTEAFF	TGTGCCAGCAGCTTATTAAATCAGATGAACACTGAAGCTTTCTTT
TRBV5-1	TRBJ2-7	-	-	CASSLGTANYEQYF	TGCGCCAGCAGCTTGGGGACAGCCAACTACGAGCAGTACTTC
TRBV6-1	TRBJ2-4	-	-	CASSAFGTSGKNIQYF	TGTGCCAGCAGTGCCTTTGGGACTTCGGGCAAAAACATTCAGTACTTC
TRBV19	TRBJ1-2	-	-	CASSIRRGTGNYGYTF	TGTGCCAGTAGTATCCGCAGGGGCACGGGTAACTATGGCTACACCTTC
TRBV14	TRBJ2-1	-	-	CASSPFYNEQFF	TGTGCCAGCAGCCCGTTCTACAATGAGCAGTTCTTC
TRBV27	TRBJ2-3	-	-	CASSFPTGSGTDTQYF	TGTGCCAGCAGTTTTCCGACAGGATCGGGCACAGATACGCAGTATTTT
TRBV6-5	TRBJ2-3	-	-	CATLTGTGGEDTQYF	TGTGCCACCTTAACCGGGACTGGCGGCGAAGATACGCAGTATTTT
TRBV7-8	TRBJ2-2	-	-	CASSHGRNTGELFF	TGTGCCAGCAGCCATGGGCGGAACACCGGGGAGCTGTTTTTT
TRBV30	TRBJ1-6	TRBD1	-	CAWSVETGESPLHF	TGTGCCTGGAGTGTAGAGACAGGGGAGTCACCCCTCCACTTT
TRBV11-2	TRBJ1-5	TRBD1	-	CASGTESNQPQHF	TGTGCCTCGGGGACAGAAAGCAATCAGCCCCAGCATTTT
TRBV10-1	TRBJ2-2	-	-	CASSEGHTLVNTGELFF	TGCGCCAGCAGTGAGGGACACACCTTGGTGAACACCGGGGAGCTGTTTTTT
TRBV27	TRBJ2-7	-	-	CASSQRGIFYEQYF	TGTGCCAGTTCACAACGCGGGATTTTTTACGAGCAGTACTTC
TRBV9	TRBJ2-1	TRBD1	once	CASSGLQGNEQFF	TGTGCCAGCAGCGGGTTACAGGGGAATGAGCAGTTCTTC
TRBV5-1	TRBJ2-5	TRBD2	many	CASSLAGTSGSETQYF	TGCGCCAGCAGCTTGGCAGGGACTAGCGGGAGTGAGACCCAGTACTTC
TRBV25-1	TRBJ2-5	TRBD1	-	CASSARDRGSKTQYF	TGTGCCAGCAGTGCCCGGGACAGGGGATCAAAGACCCAGTACTTC
TRBV5-1	TRBJ2-1	-	-	CASRTAGLTYNEQFF	TGCGCCAGCAGAACAGCGGGTCTAACCTACAATGAGCAGTTCTTC
TRBV30	TRBJ2-5	TRBD2	few	CAWSAWGGIAGKTQYF	TGTGCCTGGAGTGCGTGGGGGGGAATTGCCGGAAAGACCCAGTACTTC
TRBV2	TRBJ1-1	-	few	CASIPDTNTEAFF	TGTGCCAGCATCCCCGATACGAACACTGAAGCTTTCTTT
TRBV14	TRBJ2-5	TRBD1	-	CASSLDRGETQYF	TGTGCCAGCAGCCTGGACAGGGGAGAGACCCAGTACTTC
TRBV11-2	TRBJ1-1	-	-	CASSLILSEAFF	TGTGCCAGCAGCTTAATTTTGTCTGAAGCTTTCTTT
TRBV15	TRBJ1-5	TRBD1	-	CATSRDVGQANQPQHF	TGTGCCACCAGCAGAGACGTGGGACAGGCGAATCAGCCCCAGCATTTT
TRBV7-6	TRBJ2-3	-	-	CASSLGQRATDTQYF	TGTGCCAGCAGCTTAGGCCAGAGGGCCACAGATACGCAGTATTTT
TRBV29-1	TRBJ1-5	-	few	CSVRDNYNQPQHF	TGCAGCGTTAGAGACAATTACAATCAGCCCCAGCATTTT
TRBV21-1	TRBJ1-2	-	few	CASTQRRQSGYTF	TGTGCCAGCACCCAAAGGAGACAGTCGGGCTACACCTTC
TRBV19	TRBJ2-3	-	-	CASSMASTDTQYF	TGTGCCAGTAGTATGGCTAGCACAGATACGCAGTATTTT
TRBV19	TRBJ2-5	TRBD2	-	CASSMSARGLAGRETQYF	TGTGCCAGTAGTATGTCTGCCCGTGGACTAGCGGGACGAGAGACCCAGTACTTC
TRBV19	TRBJ1-2	-	-	CASNPAGTINYGYTF	TGTGCCAGTAATCCCGCGGGGACCATTAACTATGGCTACACCTTC
TRBV7-2	TRBJ2-1	-	-	CASSFQVDVSYNEQFF	TGTGCCAGCAGCTTCCAGGTCGACGTATCCTACAATGAGCAGTTCTTC
TRBV19	TRBJ2-1	-	-	CASSIPPYNEQFF	TGTGCCAGTAGTATACCCCCCTACAATGAGCAGTTCTTC
TRBV19	TRBJ2-7	-	-	CASSPGTPYEQYF	TGTGCCAGTAGTCCGGGGACACCGTACGAGCAGTACTTC
TRBV6-5	TRBJ1-1	-	medium-sized	CASSTTGNTEAFF	TGTGCCAGCAGCACGACAGGGAACACTGAAGCTTTCTTT
TRBV19	TRBJ2-1	-	-	CASSRTPNNEQFF	TGTGCCAGTAGCCGGACCCCTAACAATGAGCAGTTCTTC
TRBV6-6	TRBJ1-2	-	-	CASSYSGTSSGNGYTF	TGTGCCAGCAGTTACTCGGGGACCTCCTCGGGGAATGGCTACACCTTC
TRBV7-2	TRBJ2-2	-	-	CASSFGANTGELFF	TGTGCCAGCAGCTTCGGGGCGAACACCGGGGAGCTGTTTTTT
TRBV5-4	TRBJ1-4	-	-	CASSFYSGVEGKLFF	TGTGCCAGCAGCTTTTATTCTGGAGTGGAGGGAAAACTGTTTTTT
TRBV27	TRBJ1-2	-	once	CASSIRGANYGYTF	TGTGCCAGCAGCATCAGGGGAGCTAACTATGGCTACACCTTC
TRBV5-6	TRBJ2-2	-	few	CASSSRQPRPNTGELFF	TGTGCCAGCAGCTCAAGACAGCCCCGCCCGAACACCGGGGAGCTGTTTTTT
TRBV7-2	TRBJ2-5	-	-	CASSPARGTETQYF	TGTGCCAGCAGCCCCGCTCGGGGCACGGAGACCCAGTACTTC
TRBV2	TRBJ2-3	TRBD2	-	CASRTHGRAPDTQYF	TGTGCCAGCAGGACGCACGGGAGGGCCCCAGATACGCAGTATTTT
TRBV10-3	TRBJ1-2	TRBD1	-	CAISLGQGARNYGYTF	TGTGCCATCAGCTTAGGACAGGGGGCTCGGAACTATGGCTACACCTTC
TRBV7-9	TRBJ2-2	TRBD1	-	CASSQDREGTGELFF	TGTGCCAGCAGCCAGGACAGGGAAGGCACCGGGGAGCTGTTTTTT
TRBV6-5	TRBJ2-2	TRBD1	-	CASSLSQGAAGELFF	TGTGCCAGCAGTCTATCACAGGGGGCGGCCGGGGAGCTGTTTTTT
TRBV7-8	TRBJ2-3	TRBD2	-	CASSPSGRAPDTQYF	TGTGCCAGCAGCCCCAGCGGGAGGGCCCCCGATACGCAGTATTTT
TRBV5-6	TRBJ1-5	TRBD1	-	CASSSQGAHQPQHF	TGTGCCAGCAGCTCACAGGGGGCGCATCAGCCCCAGCATTTT
TRBV2	TRBJ1-5	-	-	CASRGLLNQPQHF	TGTGCCAGCAGGGGCCTACTCAATCAGCCCCAGCATTTT
TRBV6-5	TRBJ1-4	-	-	CASSVSGLLNEKLFF	TGTGCCAGCAGTGTTTCCGGGCTCCTAAATGAAAAGCTGTTTTTT
TRBV5-1	TRBJ2-3	-	few	CASSLAGWEKNTDTQYF	TGCGCCAGCAGCTTGGCCGGTTGGGAGAAAAACACAGATACGCAGTATTTT
TRBV7-2	TRBJ1-4	-	-	CASSWNRAGLEKLFF	TGTGCCAGCAGCTGGAACAGGGCGGGCCTCGAAAAACTGTTTTTT
TRBV10-3	TRBJ2-7	TRBD1	-	CAVGTGVGEQYF	TGTGCCGTCGGGACAGGGGTGGGCGAGCAGTACTTC
TRBV6-6	TRBJ2-2	TRBD2	-	CASRTSSTGELFF	TGTGCCAGCAGGACTAGCTCCACCGGGGAGCTGTTTTTT
TRBV5-5	TRBJ2-7	-	-	CASSLWWGAESYEQYF	TGTGCCAGCAGCTTGTGGTGGGGGGCAGAGAGCTACGAGCAGTACTTC
TRBV7-8	TRBJ2-5	TRBD1	-	CASSSPGQGAVAQETQYF	TGTGCCAGCAGTTCCCCGGGACAGGGGGCCGTGGCCCAAGAGACCCAGTACTTC
TRBV4-1	TRBJ2-1	-	-	CASSAPLERPEQFF	TGCGCCAGCAGCGCCCCTTTGGAGCGGCCTGAGCAGTTCTTC
TRBV19	TRBJ1-1	-	few	CASTMGGEAFF	TGTGCCAGTACTATGGGGGGGGAAGCTTTCTTT
TRBV7-2	TRBJ2-1	-	-	CASSSVPRDYNEQFF	TGTGCCAGCAGCTCGGTCCCTAGAGACTACAATGAGCAGTTCTTC
TRBV5-8	TRBJ2-3	-	-	CASSPTVVTDTQYF	TGTGCCAGCAGCCCGACGGTGGTAACAGATACGCAGTATTTT
TRBV27	TRBJ2-7	TRBD2	-	CASSLTSGNYEQYF	TGTGCCAGCAGTTTGACTAGCGGGAACTACGAGCAGTACTTC